What follows are 5 T cell receptor beta chains derived from one specimen sequenced in a study of blood T cell repertoires in COVID-19. The assay was immunoSEQ multiplex PCR, and TCRdb's table has in-frame clones only and misses some. Of tens of thousands of clones listed, 85% are singletons. The material sequenced was peripheral blood. These receptors were obtained from a human donor in a cohort sampled during active COVID-19.

J is TRBJ1-2 and V is TRBV4-3; perhaps TRBD1 as D (6 bases). The germline V gene encodes CDR1 LGHNA and CDR2 YSLEER. CDR3 length: 14 amino acids. V shed 4 bases and J shed 4 bases, with 13 bases lying between them. DNA for the CDR3: TGCGCCAGCAGCCGAGAACAGGGTTTCTATGGCTACACCTTC. This gives the protein CASSREQGFYGYTF.

In this sample, this clone turned up once. The V call is TRBV11-2, the J call TRBJ1-1, with D possibly matching TRBD1 (5 bases). Trimming left V 5 bases short and J 5 bases short, with 15 bases between. The CDR3 is 14 amino acids. The germline V gene encodes CDR1 SGHAT and CDR2 FQNNGV. The CDR3, as DNA: TGTGCCAGCAGCCCTCAGGGCGTTAGTACTGAAGCTTTCTTT. It specifies CASSPQGVSTEAFF.

The V gene is TRBV7-2, the J gene TRBJ1-1; no firm D call. Germline V gives CDR1 SGHTA, CDR2 FQGNSA. CDR3 length: 14 amino acids. Trimming stripped 5 bases from V and 1 base from J, with 11 bases between. The CDR3 nucleotides are TGTGCCAGCAGCGCATCAACGAGGAACACTGAAGCTTTCTTT. Its translation: CASSASTRNTEAFF.

This clone turned up a few times. J is TRBJ1-1 and V is TRBV27; 7 bases agree with TRBD1. Germline CDR1 MNHEY, CDR2 SMNVEV (reference sequence). The CDR3 has 13 amino acids. The junction had 5 bases not matched to a gene; V was cut back by 4 bases and J by 6 bases. The CDR3 DNA is TGTGCCAGCAGTTCCCGGGACAGAGCTGAAGCTTTCTTT. Protein: CASSSRDRAEAFF.

This clone occurred a few times. The J gene is TRBJ1-4, the V gene TRBV7-9, with a weak D call TRBD1 (5 bases). CDR1 SEHNR and CDR2 FQNEAQ come from the germline V gene (reference sequence). V was shortened by 5 bases and J by 3 bases, with 16 bases between the two germline ends. The CDR3 covers 16 residues. DNA of the CDR3: TGTGCCAGCAGCGCCCTAGGGAGGGGCTCTAATGAAAAACTGTTTTTT. Its protein is CASSALGRGSNEKLFF.